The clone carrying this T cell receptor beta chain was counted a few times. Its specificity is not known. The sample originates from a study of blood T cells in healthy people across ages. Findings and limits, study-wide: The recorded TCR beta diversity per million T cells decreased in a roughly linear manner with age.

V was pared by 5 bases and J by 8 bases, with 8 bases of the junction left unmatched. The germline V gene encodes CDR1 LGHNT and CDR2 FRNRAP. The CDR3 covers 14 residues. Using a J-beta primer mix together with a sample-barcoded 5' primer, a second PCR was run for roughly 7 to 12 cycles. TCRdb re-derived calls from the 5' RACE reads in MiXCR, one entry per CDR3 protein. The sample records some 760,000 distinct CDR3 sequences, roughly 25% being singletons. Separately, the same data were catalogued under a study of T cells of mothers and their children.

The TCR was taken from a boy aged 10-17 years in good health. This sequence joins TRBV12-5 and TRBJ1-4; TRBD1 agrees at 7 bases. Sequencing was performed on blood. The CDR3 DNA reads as TGTGCTAGTGGTGGACAGGAGGTGGAAGAAAAACTGTTTTTT. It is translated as CASGGQEVEEKLFF.